One sample yielded the 10 T cell receptor beta chains listed below, sequenced in a study of blood T cell repertoires in COVID-19. Generated by immunoSEQ multiplex PCR, the TCRdb table keeps only in-frame clones and is missing some. The table includes approximately 120,000 clones, 85% detected once. Sequencing was carried out using peripheral blood. These receptors were collected from a woman of 80 years or more with acute or convalescent COVID-19.

This chain connects TRBV18 to TRBJ1-3; 10 bases agree with TRBD1. This CDR3 region has 15 residues. Germline-derived CDR1 and CDR2 are KGHSH and LQKENI. Trimming removed 0 bases from V and 5 bases from J; junction bases left unmatched: 1. CDR3: CASSPPGQGRNTIYF. CDR3 nucleotides: TGTGCCAGCTCACCACCGGGACAGGGGCGAAACACCATATATTTT.

V gene TRBV27 combines with J gene TRBJ1-5, with D unresolved. Trimming pared 6 bases from V and 0 bases from J, leaving 6 bases between. The germline gives CDR1 MNHEY, CDR2 SMNVEV (reference sequence). CDR3 length equals 13 residues. This CDR3 reads CASRVASNQPQHF. Here the CDR3 DNA reads TGTGCCAGCAGGGTGGCTAGCAATCAGCCCCAGCATTTT.

The CDR3 protein is CASSQDRTGGAGNTIYF. CDR3 bases: TGTGCCAGCAGCCAAGATCGGACAGGGGGAGCAGGAAACACCATATATTTT. This chain connects TRBV4-2 to TRBJ1-3; TRBD1 agrees at 10 bases. The CDR3 is 17 residues long. Germline CDR1 reads LGHNA; CDR2 reads YNFKEQ. V dropped 0 bases and J dropped 4; count of bases not matched to a gene: 6.

The V call is TRBV28, the J call TRBJ2-7; the D gene is possibly TRBD2 (5 bases). V lost 8 bases and J lost 7, with 18 bases in between. This CDR3 has 13 residues. Germline V lookup: CDR1 MDHEN, CDR2 SYDVKM. CDR3 DNA: TGTGCCAGCCGGGAATATTATGGGGAGGAGCAGTACGTC. It yields the protein CASREYYGEEQYV.

The chain links TRBV11-3 to TRBJ2-1, with D unresolved. Between the trimmed V and J ends, which lost 4 bases and 6 bases, there was a span of 7 bases. CDR1 is SGHNT and CDR2 is YENEEA in the germline V gene. This CDR3 is 12 amino acids long. This CDR3 is CASSSSGNEQFF. DNA for the CDR3: TGTGCCAGCAGCTCATCGGGCAATGAGCAGTTCTTC.

This clone was seen once. This CDR3 is CASSSGSKTEAFF. In DNA, the CDR3 is TGTGCCAGCAGCTCCGGGTCCAAAACTGAAGCTTTCTTT. The J gene is TRBJ1-1, the V gene TRBV7-3; D gene ambiguous. Trimming stripped 4 bases from V and 5 bases from J, with 11 bases between. The CDR3 covers 13 residues. CDR1 and CDR2 from the germline V gene are SGHTA and FQGTGA.

The chain employs TRBV5-1 and TRBJ1-4; TRBD1 is a possible D gene (5 bases). Looked up from germline, CDR1 is SGHRS and CDR2 is YFSETQ. The CDR3 spans 15 residues. V lost 0 bases and J lost 5, with 11 bases in between. In DNA form, the CDR3 reads TGCGCCAGCAGCTTGGGAGGTGCAGGGAATGAAAAACTGTTTTTT. Its protein is CASSLGGAGNEKLFF. Looking up the rest from reference TRBV5-1 and TRBJ1-4 gives the full variable domain: KAGVTQTPRYLIKTRGQQVTLSCSPISGHRSVSWYQQTPGQGLQFLFEYFSETQRNKGNFPGRFSGRQFSNSRSEMNVSTLELGDSALYLCASSLGGAGNEKLFFGSGTQLSVL.

This clone was seen a single time. The chain joins TRBV19 to TRBJ1-2; the D gene is possibly TRBD1 (5 bases). The CDR3 consists of 14 residues. V was trimmed by 4 bases and J by 4 bases, leaving 13 bases between them. Looked up from germline, CDR1 is LNHDA and CDR2 is SQIVND (reference sequence). CDR3 sequence (DNA): TGTGCCAGTAGTAGAAGACAGAGTTCCTATGGCTACACCTTC. As protein: CASSRRQSSYGYTF.

This chain connects TRBV6-5 to TRBJ1-2; D call uncertain. Trimming left V 5 bases short and J 8 bases short, with 15 bases between. This CDR3 region has 13 residues. The V gene's germline CDR1 is MNHEY and CDR2 SVGAGI. The CDR3 reads CASSRSGLDGYTF. CDR3 bases: TGTGCCAGCAGTAGGTCCGGACTAGACGGCTACACCTTC.

This chain connects TRBV18 to TRBJ1-1, with D hard to call. The CDR3 contains 12 residues. Per germline, CDR1 KGHSH and CDR2 LQKENI. Between the trimmed V and J ends, which lost 2 bases and 4 bases, there was a span of 5 bases. CDR3 residues: CASSPDITEAFF. CDR3 sequence (DNA): TGTGCCAGCTCACCAGACATCACTGAAGCTTTCTTT.